This TCR beta chain was sequenced during a study of T-cell memory formation after mild COVID-19. Findings and limits, study-wide: Some responding clones appeared in pre-infection memory, suggesting cross-reactive memory joined.

Germline CDR1 and CDR2: LNHDA and SQIVND (reference sequence). CDR3 size: 17 residues. Trimming removed 6 bases at V and 4 bases at J, with 24 bases between. With respect to this clonotype: The target antigen is unknown.

TCRdb ran MiXCR on the 5' RACE reads and lists one entry per CDR3 protein. This sample carries 350,000 to 500,000 distinct CDR3 sequences, 15% to 20% of them seen once, and the ten largest clones take 20% to 25%. This TCR derives from a man younger than 35 who had mild COVID-19 (a few samples of this study predate the infection). Cell type and time point are not known. Sequencing was carried out using PBMCs or a T cell subset sorted from them (not recorded which). The J gene is TRBJ1-2, the V gene TRBV19; D remains unclear. This chain's CDR3 is CASSSPGQSRYFYGYTF. CDR3 nucleotides: TGTGCCAGTAGCTCCCCCGGGCAGTCACGTTACTTCTATGGCTACACCTTC. The full variable domain, in which reference TRBV19 and TRBJ1-2 provide the parts outside the CDR3, is DGGITQSPKYLFRKEGQNVTLSCEQNLNHDAMYWYRQDPGQGLRLIYYSQIVNDFQKGDIAEGYSVSREKKESFPLTVTSAQKNPTAFYLCASSSPGQSRYFYGYTFGSGTRLTVV.